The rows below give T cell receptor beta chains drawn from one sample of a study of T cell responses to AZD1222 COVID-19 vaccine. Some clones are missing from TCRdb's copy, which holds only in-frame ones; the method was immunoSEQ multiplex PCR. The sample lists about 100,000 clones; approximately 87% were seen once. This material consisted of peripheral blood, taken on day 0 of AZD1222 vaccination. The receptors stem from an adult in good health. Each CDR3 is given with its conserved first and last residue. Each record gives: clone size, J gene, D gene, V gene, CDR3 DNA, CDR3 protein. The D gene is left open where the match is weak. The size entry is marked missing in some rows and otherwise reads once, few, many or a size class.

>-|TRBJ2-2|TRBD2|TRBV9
TGTGCCAGCAGCACTAGCGGATCGAACACCGGGGAGCTGTTTTTT
CASSTSGSNTGELFF
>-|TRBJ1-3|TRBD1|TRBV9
TGTGCCAGCAGCGCTGGAGACAGGGCTGGAAACACCATATATTTT
CASSAGDRAGNTIYF
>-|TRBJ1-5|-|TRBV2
TGTGCCAGCAGTGCCCTCTCCTCCGGGCCCAACAATCAGCCCCAGCATTTT
CASSALSSGPNNQPQHF
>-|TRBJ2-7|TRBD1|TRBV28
TGTGCCAGCTCTCCCGGGACAGGGGTTTCGCGGGAGCAGTACTTC
CASSPGTGVSREQYF
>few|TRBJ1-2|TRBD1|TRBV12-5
TGTGCTAGTGGCCGGGACAGGCCCCCCACCTTC
CASGRDRPPTF
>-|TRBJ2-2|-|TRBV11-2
TGTGCCAGCAGCTTAGATCGGTCAGGGAACACCGGGGAGCTGTTTTTT
CASSLDRSGNTGELFF
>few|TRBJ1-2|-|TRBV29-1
TGCAGCGTTGGGGGAGGGGGCTATGGCTACACCTTC
CSVGGGGYGYTF
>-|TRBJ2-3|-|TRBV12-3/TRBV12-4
TGTGCCAGCAGTTTGTTGGGGCCAGATACGCAGTATTTT
CASSLLGPDTQYF
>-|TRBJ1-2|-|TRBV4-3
TGCGCCAGCAGCCAAGGCCAGGGGACTGGCTACACCTTC
CASSQGQGTGYTF
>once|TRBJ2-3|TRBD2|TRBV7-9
TGTGCCAGCAGCTTAGGTTTCGGGGGGAGTACAGATACGCAGTATTTT
CASSLGFGGSTDTQYF
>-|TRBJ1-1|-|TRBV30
TGTGCCTGGAGTGATCAGGCGAACACTGAAGCTTTCTTT
CAWSDQANTEAFF
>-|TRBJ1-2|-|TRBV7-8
TGTGCCAGCAGCCCAAGCAACGACGACTATGGCTACACCTTC
CASSPSNDDYGYTF
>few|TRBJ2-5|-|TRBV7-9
TGTGCCAGCACCCCCAGGGGGAGGGAGACCCAGTACTTC
CASTPRGRETQYF
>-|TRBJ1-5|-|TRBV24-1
TGTGCCACGAAAACCCAATTTCAGGGGATTAATCAGCCCCAGCATTTT
CATKTQFQGINQPQHF
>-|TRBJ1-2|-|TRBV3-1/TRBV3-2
TGTGCCAGCAGCCCGAAGGTCAGCAGTAACTATGGCTACACCTTC
CASSPKVSSNYGYTF
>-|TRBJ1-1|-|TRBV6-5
TGTGCCAGCAGTTACCTCATGAACACTGAAGCTTTCTTT
CASSYLMNTEAFF
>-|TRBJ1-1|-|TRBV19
TGTGCCAGGGGGAAGACGTCTGGGAACACTGAAGCTTTCTTT
CARGKTSGNTEAFF
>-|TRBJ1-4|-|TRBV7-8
TGTGCCAGCAGCTTAGCGAGTTGGAGGGTAGGGGAAAAACTGTTTTTT
CASSLASWRVGEKLFF
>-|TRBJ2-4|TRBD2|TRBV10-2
TGCGCCAGCAGTGAGGGGCGGGAGCTAGCCAAAAACATTCAGTACTTC
CASSEGRELAKNIQYF
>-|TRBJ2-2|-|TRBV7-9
TGTGCCAGCAGCCCAGGGGTCACCGGGGAGCTGTTTTTT
CASSPGVTGELFF
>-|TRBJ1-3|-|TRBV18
TGTGCCAGCTCACCGCCGGGTGGCGACTTGAACACCATATATTTT
CASSPPGGDLNTIYF
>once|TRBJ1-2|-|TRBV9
TGTGCCAGCAGCGTTAGCACAGGGTCTTCCTATGGCTACACCTTC
CASSVSTGSSYGYTF
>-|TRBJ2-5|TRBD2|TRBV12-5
TGTGCTAGTGGGTCGGGACTAGCTGTTGGGGAGACCCAGTACTTC
CASGSGLAVGETQYF
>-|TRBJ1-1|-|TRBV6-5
TGTGCCAGCAGTTTCTTCGGTATATCGAACACTGAAGCTTTCTTT
CASSFFGISNTEAFF
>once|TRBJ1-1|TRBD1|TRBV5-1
TGCGCCAGCAGCTTGGTCTTCGGGACAGAGAACACTGAAGCTTTCTTT
CASSLVFGTENTEAFF
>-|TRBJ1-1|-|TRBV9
TGTGCCAGCAGCTCTCTGAGCGCGAGGGTGGAAGCTTTCTTT
CASSSLSARVEAFF
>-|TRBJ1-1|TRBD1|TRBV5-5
TGTGCCAGCAGCTTATTTCTCAGGGGGGAGACTGAAGCTTTCTTT
CASSLFLRGETEAFF
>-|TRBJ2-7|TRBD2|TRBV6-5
TGTGCCAGTAGCGGGGTTGCCTACGAGCAGTACTTC
CASSGVAYEQYF
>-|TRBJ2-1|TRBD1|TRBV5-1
TGCGCCAGCAGCTTGGAGGGACAGTACAATGAGCAGTTCTTC
CASSLEGQYNEQFF
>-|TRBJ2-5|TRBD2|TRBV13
TGTGCCAGCAGCTTAGGCCGGGCGGGGGGGGGCGAGACCCAGTACTTC
CASSLGRAGGGETQYF
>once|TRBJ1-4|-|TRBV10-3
TGTGCCATCAGTGACGCCCCCCTAAAACTGTTTTTT
CAISDAPLKLFF
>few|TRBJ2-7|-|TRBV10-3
TGTGCCATCTCTCAGATTTACTACGAGCAGTACTTC
CAISQIYYEQYF
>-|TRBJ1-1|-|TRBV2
TGTGCCAGCATCCCCACTCCGGGAGCCCACACTGAAGCTTTCTTT
CASIPTPGAHTEAFF
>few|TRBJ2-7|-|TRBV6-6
TGTGCCAGCAGTTCCCGGGTCTACGAGCAGTACTTC
CASSSRVYEQYF
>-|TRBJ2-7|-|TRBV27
TGTGCCAGCAGTCGTGAAGGGACGGAATCCTACGAGCAGTACTTC
CASSREGTESYEQYF
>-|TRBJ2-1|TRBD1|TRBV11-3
TGTGCCAGCAGCCCCGGGGACAGGGCGGGTGAGCAGTTCTTC
CASSPGDRAGEQFF
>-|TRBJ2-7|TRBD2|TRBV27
TGTGCCAGCAGTTTGGGGACTAGCGGTAGCTCCTACGAGCAGTACTTC
CASSLGTSGSSYEQYF
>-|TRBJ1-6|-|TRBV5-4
TGTGCCAGCAGCCCAGTGACCGATGATAATTCACCCCTCCACTTT
CASSPVTDDNSPLHF
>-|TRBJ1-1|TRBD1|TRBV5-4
TGTGCCAGCAGCTTGACAGGGGTTGACACTGAAGCTTTCTTT
CASSLTGVDTEAFF
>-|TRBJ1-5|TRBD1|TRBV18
TGTGCCAGCTCCCCAGGGACAGGAAGCAATCAGCCCCAGCATTTT
CASSPGTGSNQPQHF
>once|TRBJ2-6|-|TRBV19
TGTGCCAGTAGTTTGGTTGGGGGCTCTGGGGCCAACGTCCTGACTTTC
CASSLVGGSGANVLTF
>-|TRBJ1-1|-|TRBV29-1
TGCAGCGTGGGGTCGGAGACTGAAGCTTTCTTT
CSVGSETEAFF
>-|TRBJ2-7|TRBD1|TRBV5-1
TGCGCCAGCGGTTCGGGACAGAGCTCCTACGAGCAGTACTTC
CASGSGQSSYEQYF
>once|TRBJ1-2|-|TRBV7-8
TGTGCCAGCAGCGTTGAGGTCAGGGACTATGGCTACACCTTC
CASSVEVRDYGYTF
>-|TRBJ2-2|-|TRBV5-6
TGTGCCAGCAGCTTGGGGAGGGGTAGAACGAACACCGGGGAGCTGTTTTTT
CASSLGRGRTNTGELFF